Below, 5 T cell receptor beta chains from the same sample are listed, as sequenced in a study of cytomegalovirus exposure and HLA in healthy donors. This PCR relied on a set of 60 Vbeta primers and 13 Jbeta primers. Measured with immunoSEQ multiplex PCR; TCRdb has only the in-frame clones, and not every one. The sample consists of tens of thousands of clones, approximately 80% of them appearing once. What was sequenced was PBMCs. Receptors originate from a man aged 50 to 60 in good health and CMV-seronegative.

The chain recombines TRBV19 with TRBJ2-4; 7 bases map to TRBD1. CDR3 size: 18 residues. The germline gives CDR1 LNHDA, CDR2 SQIVND (reference sequence). V trimming: 1 base; J trimming: 0 bases; junction bases outside the gene matches: 9. CDR3 region: CASSIVLRDRIAKNIQYF. CDR3 DNA: TGTGCCAGTAGTATAGTCCTCCGGGACAGAATAGCCAAAAACATTCAGTACTTC. Complete variable domain (other parts from reference TRBV19 and TRBJ2-4): DGGITQSPKYLFRKEGQNVTLSCEQNLNHDAMYWYRQDPGQGLRLIYYSQIVNDFQKGDIAEGYSVSREKKESFPLTVTSAQKNPTAFYLCASSIVLRDRIAKNIQYFGAGTRLSVL.

To note about this clone: Compared with germline, one end of the junction differs, possibly owing to a read error. The gene calls are TRBV10-2 and TRBJ1-6; D is ambiguous. Looked up from germline, CDR1 is WSHSY and CDR2 is SAAADI. This CDR3 is 15 amino acids long. The CDR3 here is CASSARIMEDSPPHF. CDR3 nucleotides: TGCGCCAGCAGTGCAAGGATAATGGAGGATTCACCCCCCCACTTT.

The rearrangement uses TRBV7-2 and TRBJ2-3, with no clear D. This CDR3 contains 15 residues. Germline V lookup: CDR1 SGHTA, CDR2 FQGNSA. Trimming shortened V by 5 bases and J by 2 bases, and 14 bases separated the two germline ends. DNA for the CDR3: TGTGCCAGCAGCGATCAGGTCGCGCCCACAGATACGCAGTATTTT. This translates into CASSDQVAPTDTQYF. Variable domain in full (rest from reference TRBV7-2 and TRBJ2-3): GAGVSQSPSNKVTEKGKDVELRCDPISGHTALYWYRQSLGQGLEFLIYFQGNSAPDKSGLPSDRFSAERTGGSVSTLTIQRTQQEDSAVYLCASSDQVAPTDTQYFGPGTRLTVL.

V usage is TRBV5-1 and J usage is TRBJ2-7; D is possibly TRBD2 (5 bases). The V gene lost 4 bases and the J gene lost 1 base, with 12 bases spanning the gap. This CDR3 comprises 14 residues. Germline-derived CDR1 and CDR2 are SGHRS and YFSETQ. CDR3 sequence reads: CASSRDEGSYEQYF. In DNA form, the CDR3 reads TGCGCCAGCAGCCGAGACGAGGGATCCTACGAGCAGTACTTC. Supplemented by reference TRBV5-1 and TRBJ2-7, the full variable domain reads KAGVTQTPRYLIKTRGQQVTLSCSPISGHRSVSWYQQTPGQGLQFLFEYFSETQRNKGNFPGRFSGRQFSNSRSEMNVSTLELGDSALYLCASSRDEGSYEQYFGPGTRLTVT.

The CDR3 bases are TGTGCCAGCAGCTCCATAGGGGGCGACTATGGCTACACCTTC. Its protein is CASSSIGGDYGYTF. This chain uses TRBV5-5 with TRBJ1-2, with 7 bases lining up with TRBD1. Germline CDR1 reads SGHKS; CDR2 reads YYEKEE (reference sequence). After removal of 3 bases from V and 3 bases from J, the junction contained 5 bases not matched to a gene. CDR3 length: 14 residues.